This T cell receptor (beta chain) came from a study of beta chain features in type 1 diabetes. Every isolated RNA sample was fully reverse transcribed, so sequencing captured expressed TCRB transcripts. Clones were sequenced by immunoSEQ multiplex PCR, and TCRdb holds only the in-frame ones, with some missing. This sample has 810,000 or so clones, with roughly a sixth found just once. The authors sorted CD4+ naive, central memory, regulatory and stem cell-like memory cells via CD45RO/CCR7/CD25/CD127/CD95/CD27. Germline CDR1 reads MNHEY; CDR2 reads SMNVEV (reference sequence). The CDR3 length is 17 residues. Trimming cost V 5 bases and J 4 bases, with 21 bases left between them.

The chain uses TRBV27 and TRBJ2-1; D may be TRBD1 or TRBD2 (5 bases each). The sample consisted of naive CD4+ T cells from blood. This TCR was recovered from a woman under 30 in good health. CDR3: CASSIALGAEAYNEQFF. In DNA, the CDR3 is TGTGCCAGCAGTATCGCCCTCGGGGCGGAAGCTTACAATGAGCAGTTCTTC.